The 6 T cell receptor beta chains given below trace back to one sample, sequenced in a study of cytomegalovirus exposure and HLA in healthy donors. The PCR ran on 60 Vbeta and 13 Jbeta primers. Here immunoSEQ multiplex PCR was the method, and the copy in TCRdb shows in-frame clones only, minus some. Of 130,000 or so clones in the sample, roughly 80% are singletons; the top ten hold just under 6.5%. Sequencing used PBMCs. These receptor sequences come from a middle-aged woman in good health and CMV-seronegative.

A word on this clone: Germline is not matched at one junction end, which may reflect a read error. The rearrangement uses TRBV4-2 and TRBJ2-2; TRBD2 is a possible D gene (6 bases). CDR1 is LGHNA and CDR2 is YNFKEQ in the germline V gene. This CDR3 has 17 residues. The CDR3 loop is CASSHPPGTQNTGGLFF. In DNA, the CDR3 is TGTGCCAGCAGCCACCCCCCGGGGACCCAGAACACCGGGGGGCTGTTTTTT.

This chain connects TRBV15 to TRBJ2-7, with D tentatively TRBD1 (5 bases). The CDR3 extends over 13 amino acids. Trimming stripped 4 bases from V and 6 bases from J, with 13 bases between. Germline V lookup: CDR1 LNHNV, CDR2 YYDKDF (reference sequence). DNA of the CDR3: TGTGCCACCAGCAAACAGGCGACGGGCGAGCAGTACTTC. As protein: CATSKQATGEQYF.

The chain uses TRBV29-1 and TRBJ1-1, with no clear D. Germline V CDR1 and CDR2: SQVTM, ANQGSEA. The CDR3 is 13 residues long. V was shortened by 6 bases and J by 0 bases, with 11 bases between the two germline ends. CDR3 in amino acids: CSVEGGMNTEAFF. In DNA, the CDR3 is TGCAGCGTCGAGGGCGGAATGAACACTGAAGCTTTCTTT. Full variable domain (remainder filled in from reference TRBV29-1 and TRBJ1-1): SAVISQKPSRDICQRGTSLTIQCQVDSQVTMMFWYRQQPGQSLTLIATANQGSEATYESGFVIDKFPISRPNLTFSTLTVSNMSPEDSSIYLCSVEGGMNTEAFFGQGTRLTVV.

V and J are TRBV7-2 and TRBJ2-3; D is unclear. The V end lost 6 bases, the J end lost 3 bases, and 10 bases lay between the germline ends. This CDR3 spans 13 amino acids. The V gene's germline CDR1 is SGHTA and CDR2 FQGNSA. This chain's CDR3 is CASRIGGTDTQYF. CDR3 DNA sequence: TGTGCCAGCAGGATCGGTGGTACAGATACGCAGTATTTT.

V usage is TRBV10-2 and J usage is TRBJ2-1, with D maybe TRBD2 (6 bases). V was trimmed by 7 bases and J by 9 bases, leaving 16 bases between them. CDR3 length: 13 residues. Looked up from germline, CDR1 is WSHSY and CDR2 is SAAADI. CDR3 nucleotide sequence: TGCGCCAGCACCTACTTTCAGCGGGCTGAGCAGTTCTTC. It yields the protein CASTYFQRAEQFF.

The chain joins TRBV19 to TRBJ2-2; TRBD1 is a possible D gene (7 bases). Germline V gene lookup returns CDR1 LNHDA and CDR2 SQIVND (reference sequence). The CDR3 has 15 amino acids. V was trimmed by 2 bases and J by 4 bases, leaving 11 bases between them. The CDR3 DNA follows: TGTGCCAGTAGTATACAGGGGGGAGGCACCGGGGAGCTGTTTTTT. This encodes CASSIQGGGTGELFF.